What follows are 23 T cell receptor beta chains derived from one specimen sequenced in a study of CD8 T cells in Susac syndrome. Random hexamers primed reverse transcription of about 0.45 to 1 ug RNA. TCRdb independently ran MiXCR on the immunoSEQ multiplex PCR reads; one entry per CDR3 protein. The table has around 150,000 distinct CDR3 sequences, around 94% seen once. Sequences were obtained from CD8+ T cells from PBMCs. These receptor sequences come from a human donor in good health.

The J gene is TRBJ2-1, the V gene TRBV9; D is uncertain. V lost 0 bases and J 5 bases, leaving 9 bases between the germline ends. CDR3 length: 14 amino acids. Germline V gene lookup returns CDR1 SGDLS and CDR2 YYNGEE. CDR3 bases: TGTGCCAGCAGCGTAGGGACCAAGAACAATGAGCAGTTCTTC. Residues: CASSVGTKNNEQFF.

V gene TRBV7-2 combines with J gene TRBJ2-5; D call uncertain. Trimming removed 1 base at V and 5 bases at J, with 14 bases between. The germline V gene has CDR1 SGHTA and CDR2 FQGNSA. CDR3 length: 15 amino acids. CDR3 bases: TGTGCCAGCAGCTTAGATGTTGGGCGGTGGGAGACCCAGTACTTC. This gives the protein CASSLDVGRWETQYF.

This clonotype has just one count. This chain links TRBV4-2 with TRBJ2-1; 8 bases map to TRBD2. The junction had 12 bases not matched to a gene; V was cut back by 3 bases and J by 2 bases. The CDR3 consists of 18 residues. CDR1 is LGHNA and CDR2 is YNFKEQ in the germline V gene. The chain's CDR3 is CASSHPFREGPAYNEQFF. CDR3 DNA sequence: TGTGCCAGCAGCCACCCCTTCCGGGAGGGCCCCGCCTACAATGAGCAGTTCTTC.

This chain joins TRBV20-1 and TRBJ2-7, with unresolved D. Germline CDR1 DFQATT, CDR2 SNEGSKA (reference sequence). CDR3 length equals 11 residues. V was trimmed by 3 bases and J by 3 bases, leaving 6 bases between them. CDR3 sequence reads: CSARVGYEQYF. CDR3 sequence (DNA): TGCAGTGCTAGGGTCGGCTACGAGCAGTACTTC.

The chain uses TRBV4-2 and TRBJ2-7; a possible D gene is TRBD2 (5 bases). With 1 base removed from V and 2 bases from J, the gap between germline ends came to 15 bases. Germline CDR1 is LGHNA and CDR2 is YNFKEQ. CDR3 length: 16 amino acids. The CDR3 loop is CASSQASVATTYEQYF. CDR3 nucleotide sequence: TGTGCCAGCAGCCAAGCGTCAGTAGCGACAACCTACGAGCAGTACTTC.

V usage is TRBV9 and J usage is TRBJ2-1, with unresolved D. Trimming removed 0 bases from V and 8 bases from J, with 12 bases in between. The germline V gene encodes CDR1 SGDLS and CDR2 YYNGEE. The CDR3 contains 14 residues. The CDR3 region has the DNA TGTGCCAGCAGCGTAGAGAATTGGCCGGATGAGCAGTTCTTC. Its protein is CASSVENWPDEQFF.

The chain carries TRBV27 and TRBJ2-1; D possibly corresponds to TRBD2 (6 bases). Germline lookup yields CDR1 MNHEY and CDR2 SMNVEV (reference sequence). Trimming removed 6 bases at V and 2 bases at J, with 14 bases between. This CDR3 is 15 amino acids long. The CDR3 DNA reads TGTGCCAGCAGGGGGGGTCAAAGCCCCTACAATGAGCAGTTCTTC. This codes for CASRGGQSPYNEQFF.

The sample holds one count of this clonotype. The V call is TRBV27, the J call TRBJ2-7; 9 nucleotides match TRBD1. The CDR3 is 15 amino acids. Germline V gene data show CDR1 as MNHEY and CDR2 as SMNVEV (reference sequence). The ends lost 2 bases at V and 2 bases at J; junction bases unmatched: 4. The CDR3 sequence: CASSLKDRGAYEQYF. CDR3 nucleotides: TGTGCCAGCAGTTTAAAGGACAGGGGAGCCTACGAGCAGTACTTC.

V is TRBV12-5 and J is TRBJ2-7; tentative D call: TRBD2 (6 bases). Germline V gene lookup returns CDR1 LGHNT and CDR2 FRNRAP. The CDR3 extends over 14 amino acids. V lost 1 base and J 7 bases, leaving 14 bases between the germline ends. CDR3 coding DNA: TGTGCTAGTGGTTTGGATGGGTCTGCGGGGGAGCAGTACTTC. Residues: CASGLDGSAGEQYF.

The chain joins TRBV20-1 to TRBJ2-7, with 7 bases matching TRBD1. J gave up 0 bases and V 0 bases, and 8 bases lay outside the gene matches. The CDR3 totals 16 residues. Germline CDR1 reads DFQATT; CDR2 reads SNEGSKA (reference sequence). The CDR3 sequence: CSAREGPTGNSYEQYF. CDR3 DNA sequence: TGCAGTGCTAGAGAGGGACCGACAGGGAACTCCTACGAGCAGTACTTC.

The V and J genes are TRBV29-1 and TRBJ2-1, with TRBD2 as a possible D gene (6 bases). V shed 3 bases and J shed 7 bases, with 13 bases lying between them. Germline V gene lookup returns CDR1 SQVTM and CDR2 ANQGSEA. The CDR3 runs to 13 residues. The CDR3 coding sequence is TGCAGCGTTGATCCTCCCGGGGGTAATGAGCAGTTCTTC. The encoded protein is CSVDPPGGNEQFF.

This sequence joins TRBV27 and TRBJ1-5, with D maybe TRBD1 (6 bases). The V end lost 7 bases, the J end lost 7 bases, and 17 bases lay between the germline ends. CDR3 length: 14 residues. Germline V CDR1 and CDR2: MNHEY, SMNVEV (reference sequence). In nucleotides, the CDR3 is TGTGCCAGCACGGCTTCACAGGGAGGGCAGCCCCAGCATTTT. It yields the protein CASTASQGGQPQHF.

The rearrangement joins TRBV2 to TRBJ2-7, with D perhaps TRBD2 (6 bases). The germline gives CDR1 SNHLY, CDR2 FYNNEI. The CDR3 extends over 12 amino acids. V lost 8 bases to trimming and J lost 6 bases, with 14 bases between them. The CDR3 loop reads CASAETRPEQYF. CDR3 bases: TGTGCCAGCGCCGAGACTAGACCCGAGCAGTACTTC.

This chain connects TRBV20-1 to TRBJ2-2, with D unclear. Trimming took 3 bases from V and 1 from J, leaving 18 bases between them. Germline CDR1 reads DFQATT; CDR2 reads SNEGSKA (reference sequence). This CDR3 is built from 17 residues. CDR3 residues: CSASPLEADQNTGELFF. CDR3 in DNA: TGCAGTGCTAGCCCCCTCGAGGCCGACCAGAACACCGGGGAGCTGTTTTTT.

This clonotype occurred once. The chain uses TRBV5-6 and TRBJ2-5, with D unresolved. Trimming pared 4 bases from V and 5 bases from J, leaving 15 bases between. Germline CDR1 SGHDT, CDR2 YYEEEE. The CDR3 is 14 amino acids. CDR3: CASSGWALGETQYF. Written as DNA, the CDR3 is TGTGCCAGCAGCGGCTGGGCACTTGGGGAGACCCAGTACTTC. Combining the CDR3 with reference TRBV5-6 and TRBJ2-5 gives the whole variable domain DAGVTQSPTHLIKTRGQQVTLRCSPKSGHDTVSWYQQALGQGPQFIFQYYEEEERQRGNFPDRFSGHQFPNYSSELNVNALLLGDSALYLCASSGWALGETQYFGPGTRLLVL.

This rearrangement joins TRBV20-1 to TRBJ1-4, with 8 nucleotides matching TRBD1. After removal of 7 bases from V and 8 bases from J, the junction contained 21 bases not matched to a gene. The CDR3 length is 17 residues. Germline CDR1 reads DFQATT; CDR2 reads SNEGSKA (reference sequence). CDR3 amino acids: CSVYSPSGQGLQEKLFF. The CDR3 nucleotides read TGCAGTGTATATTCCCCTTCAGGACAGGGATTGCAAGAAAAACTGTTTTTT.

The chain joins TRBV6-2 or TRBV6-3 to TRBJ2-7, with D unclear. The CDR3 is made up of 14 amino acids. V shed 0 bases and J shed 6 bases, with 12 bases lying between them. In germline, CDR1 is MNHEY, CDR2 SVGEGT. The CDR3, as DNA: TGTGCCAGCAGTTACTCGAGATTCGGATCCGAGCAGTACTTC. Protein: CASSYSRFGSEQYF.

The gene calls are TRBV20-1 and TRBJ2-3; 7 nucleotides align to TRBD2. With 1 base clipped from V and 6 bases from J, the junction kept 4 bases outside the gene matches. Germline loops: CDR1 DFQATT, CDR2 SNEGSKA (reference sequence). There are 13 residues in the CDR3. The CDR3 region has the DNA TGCAGTGCTAGAGGGGGGAGGGAGGATACGCAGTATTTT. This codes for CSARGGREDTQYF.

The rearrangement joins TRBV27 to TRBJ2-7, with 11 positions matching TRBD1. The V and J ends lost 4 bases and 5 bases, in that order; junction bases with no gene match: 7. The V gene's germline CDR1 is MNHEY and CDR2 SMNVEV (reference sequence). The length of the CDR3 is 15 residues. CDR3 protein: CASSSSPGQGDEQYF. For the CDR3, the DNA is TGTGCCAGCAGTTCTTCTCCGGGACAGGGGGACGAGCAGTACTTC.

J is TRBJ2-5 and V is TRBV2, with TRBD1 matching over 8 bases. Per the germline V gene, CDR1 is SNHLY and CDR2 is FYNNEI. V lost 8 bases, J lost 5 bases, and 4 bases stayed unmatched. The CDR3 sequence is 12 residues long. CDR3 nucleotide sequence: TGTGCCAGCGGACAGGGTTGGGAGACCCAGTACTTC. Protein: CASGQGWETQYF.

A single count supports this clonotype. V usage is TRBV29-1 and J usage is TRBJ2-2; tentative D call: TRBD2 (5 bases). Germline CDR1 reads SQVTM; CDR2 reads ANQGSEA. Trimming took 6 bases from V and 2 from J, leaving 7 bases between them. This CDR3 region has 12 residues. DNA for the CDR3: TGCAGCGTCCGGGATAACACCGGGGAGCTGTTTTTT. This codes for CSVRDNTGELFF.

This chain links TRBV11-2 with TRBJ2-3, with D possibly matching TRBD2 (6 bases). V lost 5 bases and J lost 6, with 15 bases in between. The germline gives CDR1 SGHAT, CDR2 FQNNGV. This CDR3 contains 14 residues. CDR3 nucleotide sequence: TGTGCCAGCAGCGGCTCGCTAGCGACCGATACGCAGTATTTT. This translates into CASSGSLATDTQYF.

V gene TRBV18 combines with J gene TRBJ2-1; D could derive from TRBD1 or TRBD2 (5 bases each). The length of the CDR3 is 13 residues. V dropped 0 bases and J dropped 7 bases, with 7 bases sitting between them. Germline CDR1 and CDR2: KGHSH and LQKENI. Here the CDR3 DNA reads TGTGCCAGCTCACCACCAGGGGAGAATGAGCAGTTCTTC. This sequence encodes CASSPPGENEQFF.